Listed below are T cell receptor beta chains from one sample, sequenced in a study of cytomegalovirus exposure and HLA in healthy donors. TCRdb's copy holds only in-frame clones and misses some; the assay was immunoSEQ multiplex PCR. The sample shows about 86,000 clones, around 80% of them seen only once. Sample: PBMCs. The receptors originated from a male donor in good health and CMV-seropositive. Both conserved end residues are part of each CDR3. The order of the fields is D gene, V gene, clone size, J gene, CDR3 protein, CDR3 DNA. D genes are given only for firm matches. Part of the rows lack a size; the others show once, few, many or a class for expanded clones.

>NA|TRBV2|few|TRBJ2-2
CASSPTTGELFF
TGTGCCAGCAGTCCAACAACCGGGGAGCTGTTTTTT
>NA|TRBV20-1|once|TRBJ2-1
CSARRNNEQFF
TGCAGTGCCCGGCGGAATAATGAGCAGTTCTTC
>TRBD2|TRBV5-1|NA|TRBJ2-7
CAKMGGSYEQYF
TGCGCCAAAATGGGGGGGTCCTACGAGCAGTACTTC
>NA|TRBV25-1|NA|TRBJ2-7
CASSGTGNEQYF
TGTGCCAGCAGTGGTACAGGGAACGAGCAGTACTTC
>NA|TRBV6-1|few|TRBJ2-5
CASSVIGGQQETQYF
TGTGCCAGCAGTGTTATCGGAGGGCAACAAGAGACCCAGTACTTC
>NA|TRBV27|NA|TRBJ2-2
CASSKPSYGRGGTGELFF
TGTGCCAGCAGCAAACCCAGCTACGGCAGGGGTGGTACCGGGGAGCTGTTTTTT
>TRBD2|TRBV4-1|NA|TRBJ2-7
CASSRTRGIAGGGNYYEQYF
TGCGCCAGCAGCCGCACCCGGGGCATAGCGGGAGGTGGGAACTACTACGAGCAGTACTTC
>NA|TRBV28|NA|TRBJ1-2
CASSRGNYGYTF
TGTGCCAGCAGCCGCGGTAACTATGGCTACACCTTC
>NA|TRBV7-2|NA|TRBJ2-5
CASSFARPASGETQYF
TGTGCCAGCAGCTTCGCCCGTCCAGCAAGCGGAGAGACCCAGTACTTC
>TRBD2|TRBV7-8|NA|TRBJ2-5
CASSLAGSSGIETQYF
TGTGCCAGCAGCTTAGCAGGCAGTAGCGGGATAGAGACCCAGTACTTC